This T cell receptor (beta chain) came from a study of blood T cell repertoires in COVID-19 (TCRdb year 2020). Looking at the study overall: The collaborator samples originated in the United States, Italy and Spain and spanned the acute and convalescent phases of COVID-19. Samples were obtained from the ongoing ImmuneRACE study (first 160 participants) and from over 1,000 subjects provided by 6 global collaborators. The repertoires were released in a freely available public database meant as a resource for research on the immune response to SARS-CoV-2. Where available, HLA class I and class II types were taken from metadata supplied by the sample provider and were not determined by assay-based typing. A de-identified subject ID, COVID-19 status, age in years and sex were almost always included in the sample metadata. The prospective study material was composed of cDNA or gDNA derived from T cells, B-cell-depleted T cells, or PBMCs. Deeply sampled blood TCRbeta repertoires from subjects exposed to, actively infected with, or recovered from COVID-19 were included in the dataset.

CDR1 and CDR2 (SGHRS, YFSETQ) derive from the germline V gene. The CDR3, cysteine through phenylalanine, is 14 amino acids long. The CDR3 DNA has 42 bases and is translated from base 1. V loses 0 bases at its end and J loses 4 bases; junction bases beyond the gene matches: 2. The collaborating institutions used their own protocols to collect whole blood in K2EDTA tubes. Collaborator samples were shipped for TCRbeta analysis as frozen whole blood, isolated PBMCs, or DNA extracted from either sample type. Notes on this clone: This clone's antigen is unknown. Per-nucleotide qualities are absent, and no much larger clonotype sits a single base away. The sample carries other DNA sequences with the same CDR3.

Findings and caveats that apply to the study as a whole: The quantity of clinical and demographic metadata differed by source and by participant and was supplied without curation.

TCRbeta CDR3 regions were amplified from genomic DNA by means of the immunoSEQ Assay, a bias-controlled multiplex PCR. The source study handled its data this way. Within the assay, amplification of reference gene primers was used to estimate how many nucleated cells each sample contained. To quantify the absolute abundance of each unique TCRbeta CDR3 rearrangement, sequence reads were collapsed and filtered. Productive Simpson clonality was computed per sample as the square root of Simpson's diversity index over productive rearrangements. In its TCRdb copy, this immuneACCESS table keeps in-frame sequences only and misses some clones. Where compared with another copy, unresolved V genes explain less than half of these, and the others have no known cause. For V, J and clone size, that table is used; D and trimming come from the DNA. In this sample the table shows 170,000 or so clones, approximately 83% of which occur a single time. The leading ten clones occupy less than 3.5% of the sample.

Sequencing input: peripheral blood. Recombination connected TRBV5-1 to TRBJ2-7; 9 middle bases align to TRBD2. The receptor was derived from a woman aged 60 to 75 with acute or convalescent COVID-19. The base sequence is TGCGCCAGCAGCTTGGTGGCGGGGGGGTACGAGCAGTACTTC. It codes for CASSLVAGGYEQYF.